A selection of T cell receptor beta chains follows, all from one sample in a study of blood T cell repertoires in COVID-19. Produced via immunoSEQ multiplex PCR; TCRdb's table is partial and in-frame only. Of about 53,000 clones detected, roughly 89% appear once; the ten largest clones hold 2.5% to 3%. Specimen: peripheral blood. These receptors were obtained from a man at least 80 years old with acute or convalescent COVID-19. Both conserved end residues are part of each CDR3. Each record gives: V gene, D gene, J gene, clone size, CDR3 DNA, CDR3 protein. A D gene is named only where the DNA matches it firmly. Clone size, where shown, is once, few, many, or a class for clones that have expanded.

TRBV5-5,TRBD2,TRBJ2-7,NA,TGTGCCAGCAGCCCGGGACTAGTGGAGCAGTACTTC,CASSPGLVEQYF
TRBV11-3,TRBD2,TRBJ2-2,NA,TGTGCCAGCAGCCCCGGGGGGGGGCGAAACACCGGGGAGCTGTTTTTT,CASSPGGGRNTGELFF
TRBV19,TRBD2,TRBJ2-7,NA,TGTGCCAGTAGTACCCCGGGACTAGTCTACTACGAGCAGTACTTC,CASSTPGLVYYEQYF
TRBV7-2,TRBD1,TRBJ1-6,NA,TGTGCCAGCAGCTTAGGGGACAGGGGCCTCTCCTATAATTCACCCCTCCACTTT,CASSLGDRGLSYNSPLHF
TRBV5-1,TRBD1,TRBJ1-2,NA,TGCGCCAGCAGCTTCAACCCGGACAGGGGGCCTAGTGGCTATGGCTACACCTTC,CASSFNPDRGPSGYGYTF
TRBV4-3,NA,TRBJ1-2,NA,TGCGCCAGCAGCCAATGGACCCCGGGGAACTATGGCTACACCTTC,CASSQWTPGNYGYTF
TRBV4-2,NA,TRBJ2-2,NA,TGTGCCAGCAGCCCAGGGGCGGCCCAGGTCACCGGGGAGCTGTTTTTT,CASSPGAAQVTGELFF
TRBV18,NA,TRBJ1-6,NA,TGTGCCAGCTCACCACCTATAGCGGGTTCACCCCTCCACTTT,CASSPPIAGSPLHF
TRBV10-3,NA,TRBJ2-7,NA,TGTGCCATCAGTGAGGCCCGGACTCCTTGGCAGCAGTACTTC,CAISEARTPWQQYF
TRBV15,NA,TRBJ1-1,NA,TGTGCCACCAGCAGGATTGGTCGGGGGGACACTGAAGCTTTCTTT,CATSRIGRGDTEAFF
TRBV19,NA,TRBJ2-2,NA,TGTGCCAGTAGTAAAGCAGGGACGAACACCGGGGAGCTGTTTTTT,CASSKAGTNTGELFF
TRBV7-6,TRBD2,TRBJ2-5,NA,TGTGCCAGCAGCTTAGTCGCTAGCGGGTACGCACAAGAGACCCAGTACTTC,CASSLVASGYAQETQYF
TRBV7-2,TRBD1,TRBJ2-7,NA,TGTGCCAGCAGCCTCCGGACAGGGGCTAGCTCCTACGAGCAGTACTTC,CASSLRTGASSYEQYF
TRBV5-1,NA,TRBJ2-7,NA,TGCGCCAGCAGCTTGGCCCCGGAGACCTACGAGCAGTACTTC,CASSLAPETYEQYF
TRBV12-3/TRBV12-4,NA,TRBJ2-5,NA,TGTGCCAGCAGTTTACGGGAGACCCAGTACTTC,CASSLRETQYF
TRBV6-4,NA,TRBJ1-2,NA,TGTGCCAGCAGCCAAACAGCTTCTAACTATGGCTACACCTTC,CASSQTASNYGYTF
TRBV5-4,NA,TRBJ1-2,NA,TGTGCCAGCAGCCCCATCGGGGGGGTCGGCTATGGCTACACCTTC,CASSPIGGVGYGYTF
TRBV10-3,TRBD2,TRBJ2-3,NA,TGTGCCATCAGTACAGTGGGACTAGCGGGGGGAGAGCAGTATTTT,CAISTVGLAGGEQYF
TRBV10-3,TRBD2,TRBJ2-3,NA,TGTGCCATCAGTGAGACTAGCGGGGAAACAGATACGCAGTATTTT,CAISETSGETDTQYF
TRBV5-1,NA,TRBJ1-1,NA,TGCGCCAGCAGCTTGGCCACAGCTAAGAACACTGAAGCTTTCTTT,CASSLATAKNTEAFF
TRBV18,NA,TRBJ1-5,NA,TGTGCCAGCTCACCGATCTCGGGCAATCAGCCCCAGCATTTT,CASSPISGNQPQHF
TRBV2,TRBD1,TRBJ1-2,NA,TGTGCCAGCAGTGTGGGACAGGGGTTTAGTGGCTACACCTTC,CASSVGQGFSGYTF
TRBV3-1/TRBV3-2,TRBD1,TRBJ1-6,once,TGTGCCTCACGACAGGGAGTAAGGGAGAATTCACCCCTCCACTTT,CASRQGVRENSPLHF
TRBV2,NA,TRBJ1-3,NA,TGTGCCAGTCAGTTGGGGAGCTTCTCTGGAAACACCATATATTTT,CASQLGSFSGNTIYF
TRBV15,NA,TRBJ2-2,NA,TGTGCCACCAGCAGAGATATCCCGGGATCGAACACCGGGGAGCTGTTTTTT,CATSRDIPGSNTGELFF
TRBV5-1,NA,TRBJ1-1,NA,TGCGCCAGCAGCCAAACTCCCCGACAGCACATGAACACTGAAGCTTTCTTT,CASSQTPRQHMNTEAFF
TRBV7-3,TRBD2,TRBJ2-1,NA,TGTGCCAGCAGCTTAGGATTTAGCGGGGGGGCAATCAATGAGCAGTTCTTC,CASSLGFSGGAINEQFF
TRBV25-1,TRBD1,TRBJ2-7,few,TGTGCCAGCAGTGAATCCACAGGGGGCAGATCCTACGAGCAGTACTTC,CASSESTGGRSYEQYF
TRBV6-5,NA,TRBJ1-6,NA,TGTGCCAGCAGGGGCTACTCCTATAATTCACCCCTCCACTTT,CASRGYSYNSPLHF